This T cell receptor (beta chain) was observed in a study of T cell responses to AZD1222 COVID-19 vaccine. Findings of the study overall: Of spike-specific TCRs, nearly half reportedly target regions left unmutated in variants. At 160-218 and 743-854, vaccine-associated CD4 TCRs were dominant, and they spanned spike. After the peak T cell response, and only then, were repertoires sampled. Seropositivity was recorded at baseline in only six AZD1222 recipients.

Profiling relied on immunoSEQ multiplex PCR, and the TCRdb table lists in-frame clones only, not all of them. The sample holds 200,000 or so clones, over 80% seen once. About this clone itself: Its antigen is unidentified.

The CDR3 is 16 amino acids. V was pared by 4 bases and J by 5 bases, with 10 bases of the junction left unmatched. The germline gives CDR1 LGHNA, CDR2 YSLEER. The receptor was derived from an adult in good health. The sequenced sample was peripheral blood, obtained on day 0 of AZD1222 vaccination. The chain carries TRBV4-3 and TRBJ1-5, with TRBD1 matching 8 bases. The CDR3 DNA follows: TGCGCCAGCAGCCCCGGGACAGGTCAGACTTATCAGCCCCAGCATTTT. Its translation: CASSPGTGQTYQPQHF.